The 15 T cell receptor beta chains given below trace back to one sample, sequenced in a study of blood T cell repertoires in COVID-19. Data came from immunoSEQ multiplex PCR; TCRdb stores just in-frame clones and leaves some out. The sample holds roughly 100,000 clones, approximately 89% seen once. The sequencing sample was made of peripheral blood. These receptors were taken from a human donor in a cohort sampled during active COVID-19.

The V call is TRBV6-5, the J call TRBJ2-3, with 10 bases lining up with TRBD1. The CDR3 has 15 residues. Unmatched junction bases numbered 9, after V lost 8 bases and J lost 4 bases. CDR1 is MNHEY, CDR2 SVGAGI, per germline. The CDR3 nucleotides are TGTGCCAGCTCAAGGACAGGGGGTAGCGCAGATACGCAGTATTTT. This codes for CASSRTGGSADTQYF.

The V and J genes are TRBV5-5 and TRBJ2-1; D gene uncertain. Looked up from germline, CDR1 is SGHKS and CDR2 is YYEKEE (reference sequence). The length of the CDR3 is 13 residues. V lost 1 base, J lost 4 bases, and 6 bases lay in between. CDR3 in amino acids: CASSLFGYNEQFF. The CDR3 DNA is TGTGCCAGCAGCTTGTTCGGGTACAATGAGCAGTTCTTC.

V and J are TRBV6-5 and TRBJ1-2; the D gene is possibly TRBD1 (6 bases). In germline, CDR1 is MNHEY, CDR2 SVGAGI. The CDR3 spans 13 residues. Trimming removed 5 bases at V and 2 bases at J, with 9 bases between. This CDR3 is CASSPDRNYGYTF. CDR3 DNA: TGTGCCAGCAGTCCAGACAGGAACTATGGCTACACCTTC.

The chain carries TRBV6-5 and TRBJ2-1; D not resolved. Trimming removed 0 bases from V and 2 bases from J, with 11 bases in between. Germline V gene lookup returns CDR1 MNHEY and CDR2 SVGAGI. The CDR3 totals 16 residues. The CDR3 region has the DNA TGTGCCAGCAGTTACTCGAGTATATCGGCCTACAATGAGCAGTTCTTC. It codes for CASSYSSISAYNEQFF.

CDR3 coding DNA: TGTGCCAGCAGCGTCGACAGGGACACAGATACGCAGTATTTT. Translation gives CASSVDRDTDTQYF. The chain recombines TRBV9 with TRBJ2-3; 7 nucleotides align to TRBD1. The V gene end was trimmed by 2 bases and the J gene end by 2 bases; junction bases not matched to a gene: 2. The length of the CDR3 is 14 residues. Germline V gene sequence: CDR1 SGDLS, CDR2 YYNGEE.

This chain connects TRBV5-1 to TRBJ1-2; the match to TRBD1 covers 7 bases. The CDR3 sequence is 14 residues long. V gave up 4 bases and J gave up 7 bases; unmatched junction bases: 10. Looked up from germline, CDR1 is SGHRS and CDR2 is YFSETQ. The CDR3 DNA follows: TGCGCCAGCAGCCCCGGGACAGCCTCCCTTGGCTACACCTTC. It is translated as CASSPGTASLGYTF.

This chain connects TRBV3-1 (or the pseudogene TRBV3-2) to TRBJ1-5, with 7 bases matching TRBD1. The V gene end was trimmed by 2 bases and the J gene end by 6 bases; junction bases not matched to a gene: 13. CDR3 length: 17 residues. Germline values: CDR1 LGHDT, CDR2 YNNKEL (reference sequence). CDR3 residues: CASSQPPGTDGCQPQHF. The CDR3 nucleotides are TGTGCCAGCAGCCAACCGCCCGGGACAGATGGTTGTCAGCCCCAGCATTTT.

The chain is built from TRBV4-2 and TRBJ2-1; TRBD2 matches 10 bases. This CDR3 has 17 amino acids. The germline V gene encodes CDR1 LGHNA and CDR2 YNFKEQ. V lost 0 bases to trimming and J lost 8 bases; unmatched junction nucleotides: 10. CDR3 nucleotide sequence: TGTGCCAGCAGCCAAGAGTCAAGCGGGGGGGCAGACTATGAGCAGTTCTTC. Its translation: CASSQESSGGADYEQFF.

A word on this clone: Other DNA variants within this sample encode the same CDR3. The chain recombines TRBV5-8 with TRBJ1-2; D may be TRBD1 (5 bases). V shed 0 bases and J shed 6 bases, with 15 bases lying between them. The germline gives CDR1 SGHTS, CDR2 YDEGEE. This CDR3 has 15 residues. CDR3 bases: TGTGCCAGCAGCTTGGCCTGGCAGGGAGGGCATGGCTACACCTTC. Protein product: CASSLAWQGGHGYTF.

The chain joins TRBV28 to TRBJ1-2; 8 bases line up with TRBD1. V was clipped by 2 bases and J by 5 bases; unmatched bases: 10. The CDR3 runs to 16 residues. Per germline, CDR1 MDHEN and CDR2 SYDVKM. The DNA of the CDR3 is TGTGCCAGCAGTTTAGGACAGGGCGATCCGTATTATGGCTACACCTTC. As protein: CASSLGQGDPYYGYTF.

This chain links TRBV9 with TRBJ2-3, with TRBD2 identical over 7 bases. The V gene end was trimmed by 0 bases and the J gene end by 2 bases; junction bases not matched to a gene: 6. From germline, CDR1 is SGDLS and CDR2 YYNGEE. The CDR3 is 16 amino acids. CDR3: CASSVAPGGYTDTQYF. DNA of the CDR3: TGTGCCAGCAGCGTAGCTCCGGGGGGATACACAGATACGCAGTATTTT.

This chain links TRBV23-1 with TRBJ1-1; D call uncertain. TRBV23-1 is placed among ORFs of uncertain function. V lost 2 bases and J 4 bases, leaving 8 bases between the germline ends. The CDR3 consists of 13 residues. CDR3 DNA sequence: TGCGCCAGCAGTCAACAGTGCCTCACTGAAGCTTTCTTT. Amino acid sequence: CASSQQCLTEAFF.

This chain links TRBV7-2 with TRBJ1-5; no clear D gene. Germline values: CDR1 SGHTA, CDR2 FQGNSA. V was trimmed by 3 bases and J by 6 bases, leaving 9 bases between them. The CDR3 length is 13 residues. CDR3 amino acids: CASSLAGSQPQHF. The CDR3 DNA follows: TGTGCCAGCAGCTTGGCGGGGAGTCAGCCCCAGCATTTT. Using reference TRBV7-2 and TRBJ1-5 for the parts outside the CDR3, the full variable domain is GAGVSQSPSNKVTEKGKDVELRCDPISGHTALYWYRQSLGQGLEFLIYFQGNSAPDKSGLPSDRFSAERTGGSVSTLTIQRTQQEDSAVYLCASSLAGSQPQHFGDGTRLSIL.

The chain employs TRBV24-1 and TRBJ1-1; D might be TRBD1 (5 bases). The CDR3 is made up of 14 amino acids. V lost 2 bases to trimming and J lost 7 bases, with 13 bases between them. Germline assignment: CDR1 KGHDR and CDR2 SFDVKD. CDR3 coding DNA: TGTGCCACCAGTGATTGGGGGGATGAGGGTGAAGCTTTCTTT. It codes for CATSDWGDEGEAFF.

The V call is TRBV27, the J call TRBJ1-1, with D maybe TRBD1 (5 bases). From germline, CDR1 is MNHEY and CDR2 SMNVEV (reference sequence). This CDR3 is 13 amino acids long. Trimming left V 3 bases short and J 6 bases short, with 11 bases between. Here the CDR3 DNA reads TGTGCCAGCAGTTTCGGAGGGACTCCTGAAGCTTTCTTT. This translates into CASSFGGTPEAFF.